One sample yielded the 24 T cell receptor beta chains listed below, sequenced in a study of shared clonotypes between healthy human individuals. Generated by immunoSEQ multiplex PCR, the TCRdb table keeps only in-frame clones and is missing some. The sample holds about 1 million clones, about 77% seen once. The sample consisted of memory CD4+ T cells sorted from blood. The subset was: CD45RA-negative fraction. These receptors all stem from a man aged 18 to 29 in good health.

The chain couples TRBV5-4 to TRBJ1-6; 11 bases are shared with TRBD1. The ends lost 4 bases at V and 4 bases at J; junction bases unmatched: 4. Per the germline V gene, CDR1 is SGHNT and CDR2 is YYREEE (reference sequence). The CDR3 extends over 16 amino acids. CDR3 DNA sequence: TGTGCCAGCAGCCCGGGACAGGGGGGTTATAATTCACCCCTCCACTTT. Protein: CASSPGQGGYNSPLHF.

This clone was detected only once. In the same sample, other DNA sequences code for this CDR3. The chain recombines TRBV18 with TRBJ2-7; TRBD1 aligns across 9 bases. This CDR3 is built from 14 residues. V was clipped by 2 bases and J by 4 bases; unmatched bases: 3. CDR1 and CDR2 (germline): KGHSH, LQKENI. This CDR3 reads CASSPGTGSYEQYF. CDR3 nucleotides: TGTGCCAGCTCACCAGGGACAGGGTCTTACGAGCAGTACTTC.

CDR3 residues: CASSRGTVAGNTIYF. The CDR3 DNA sequence: TGTGCCAGCAGCCGGGGGACGGTAGCTGGAAACACCATATATTTT. This chain joins TRBV5-6 and TRBJ1-3, with a tentative D call TRBD1 (5 bases). Germline CDR1 is SGHDT and CDR2 is YYEEEE. This CDR3 is built from 15 residues. V lost 4 bases to trimming and J lost 2 bases, with 13 bases between them.

The J gene is TRBJ2-5, the V gene TRBV5-1; 8 bases are a match to TRBD1. This CDR3 has 15 amino acids. After removal of 4 bases from V and 4 bases from J, the junction contained 9 bases not matched to a gene. Germline V CDR1 and CDR2: SGHRS, YFSETQ. CDR3 sequence (DNA): TGCGCCAGCAGCGGAGTATGGACAGGGCTAGAGACCCAGTACTTC. Translated: CASSGVWTGLETQYF.

The gene calls are TRBV25-1 and TRBJ1-6, with D uncertain. Germline-derived CDR1 and CDR2 are MGHDK and SYGVNS. This CDR3 contains 16 residues. Trimming removed 2 bases at V and 2 bases at J, with 10 bases between. The DNA of the CDR3 is TGTGCCAGCAGTGAACCTGGGTCGGCCTATAATTCACCCCTCCACTTT. Translating it yields CASSEPGSAYNSPLHF.

With respect to this clone: Other DNA sequences in the sample encode the same CDR3. The chain has TRBV4-3 and TRBJ1-1; possibly TRBD1 for D (5 bases). The V gene's germline CDR1 is LGHNA and CDR2 YSLEER. V lost 1 base and J lost 4, with 10 bases in between. CDR3 length: 14 amino acids. Written as DNA, the CDR3 is TGCGCCAGCAGCCAAGGTGGCAGGGTCACTGAAGCTTTCTTT. Protein product: CASSQGGRVTEAFF.

This rearrangement joins TRBV29-1 to TRBJ2-5; 9 positions match TRBD1. The DNA matches TRBJ2-7 better at its end, which makes the J call doubtful. This CDR3 is 13 amino acids long. Germline CDR1 SQVTM, CDR2 ANQGSEA. The CDR3 nucleotides read TGCAGCTTCCGACAGGGGGGAGTAGACGAGCAGTACTTC. It translates to CSFRQGGVDEQYF.

The chain links TRBV27 to TRBJ1-2; unclear D gene. Germline loops: CDR1 MNHEY, CDR2 SMNVEV (reference sequence). This CDR3 has 14 residues. Trimming cost V 0 bases and J 9 bases, with 14 bases left between them. DNA for the CDR3: TGTGCCAGCAGTTTATCGAGGGCGGTAAACAGCTACACCTTC. It codes for CASSLSRAVNSYTF.

V usage is TRBV18 and J usage is TRBJ2-1; no definite D call. V lost 5 bases to trimming and J lost 4 bases, with 15 bases between them. CDR3 length: 15 amino acids. The germline CDR1 and CDR2 sequences are KGHSH and LQKENI. The chain's CDR3 is CASSSLGDIYNEQFF. CDR3 bases: TGTGCCAGCTCATCCTTAGGCGACATATACAATGAGCAGTTCTTC.

The rearrangement joins TRBV7-6 to TRBJ2-7, with D possibly being TRBD2 (5 bases). The CDR3 is 14 amino acids. Trimming left V 2 bases short and J 3 bases short, with 11 bases between. Germline V CDR1 and CDR2: SGHVS, FNYEAQ. The CDR3 reads CASSLYDRGYEQYF. CDR3 nucleotide sequence: TGTGCCAGCAGCTTATACGATCGGGGCTACGAGCAGTACTTC.

J is TRBJ2-2 and V is TRBV2; D remains unclear. V lost 7 bases to trimming and J lost 6 bases, with 9 bases between them. There are 12 residues in the CDR3. CDR1 and CDR2 from the germline V gene are SNHLY and FYNNEI. CDR3 DNA sequence: TGTGCCAGCAATCAGGTTTCCGGGGAGCTGTTTTTT. Translation gives CASNQVSGELFF.

The rearrangement joins TRBV5-1 to TRBJ2-3; D is ambiguous. CDR1 and CDR2 from the germline V gene are SGHRS and YFSETQ. V dropped 4 bases and J dropped 4 bases, with 10 bases sitting between them. This CDR3 is 13 amino acids long. For the CDR3, the DNA is TGCGCCAGCAGCCCCCAAGTGGCAGATACGCAGTATTTT. Protein sequence: CASSPQVADTQYF.

The rearrangement uses TRBV10-3 and TRBJ2-7, with D perhaps matching TRBD2 (5 bases). CDR1 and CDR2 from the germline V gene are ENHRY and SYGVKD. The CDR3 has 13 amino acids. V was trimmed by 10 bases and J by 0 bases, leaving 13 bases between them. For the CDR3, the DNA is TGTGCCAGCCAAGACCGGGACTCCTACGAGCAGTACTTC. Protein: CASQDRDSYEQYF.

CDR3 coding DNA: TGTGCCAGCAGTCTCTCCTCCACCTCTGGAAACACCATATATTTT. This codes for CASSLSSTSGNTIYF. The V gene is TRBV6-1, the J gene TRBJ1-3; D is undetermined. From germline, CDR1 is MNHNS and CDR2 SASEGT. The CDR3 runs to 15 residues. The V end lost 5 bases, the J end lost 0 bases, and 11 bases lay between the germline ends.

The chain carries TRBV30 and TRBJ2-7; no reliable D call. With 2 bases removed from V and 1 base from J, the gap between germline ends came to 6 bases. Per germline, CDR1 GTSNPN and CDR2 SVGIG (reference sequence). This CDR3 spans 12 amino acids. The CDR3 here is CAWSRLSYEQYF. CDR3 in DNA: TGTGCCTGGAGTCGGCTTTCCTACGAGCAGTACTTC.

V is TRBV28 and J is TRBJ2-3, with 7 bases identical to TRBD2. CDR1 is MDHEN, CDR2 SYDVKM, per germline. This CDR3 is 13 amino acids long. V was clipped by 7 bases and J by 6 bases; unmatched bases: 7. Here the CDR3 reads CASTGGGTDTQYF. In DNA form, the CDR3 reads TGTGCCAGCACCGGCGGGGGAACGGATACGCAGTATTTT.

This clone showed up just once. This specimen includes other DNA sequences encoding the same CDR3. This rearrangement joins TRBV30 to TRBJ1-1; the D gene is possibly TRBD1 (6 bases). The germline CDR1 and CDR2 sequences are GTSNPN and SVGIG (reference sequence). V shed 3 bases and J shed 5 bases, with 10 bases lying between them. The CDR3 spans 12 residues. This CDR3 reads CAWSRGRTEAFF. CDR3 DNA sequence: TGTGCCTGGAGCCGGGGGCGTACTGAAGCTTTCTTT. The full variable domain, rest sourced from reference TRBV30 and TRBJ1-1, is SQTIHQWPATLVQPVGSPLSLECTVEGTSNPNLYWYRQAAGRGLQLLFYSVGIGQISSEVPQNLSASRPQDRQFILSSKKLLLSDSGFYLCAWSRGRTEAFFGQGTRLTVV.

The chain carries TRBV5-1 and TRBJ2-2, with a weak D call TRBD1 (6 bases). Germline V gene lookup returns CDR1 SGHRS and CDR2 YFSETQ. This CDR3 is built from 15 residues. Trimming left V 1 base short and J 6 bases short, with 13 bases between. CDR3 sequence reads: CASSLTQGAAGELFF. As DNA, the CDR3 is TGCGCCAGCAGCTTGACACAGGGCGCCGCCGGGGAGCTGTTTTTT.

V and J are TRBV6-1 and TRBJ2-1; D could derive from TRBD1 or TRBD2 (5 bases each). Trimming took 1 base from V and 0 from J, leaving 7 bases between them. This CDR3 has 15 residues. Germline CDR1 and CDR2: MNHNS and SASEGT. The DNA of the CDR3 is TGTGCCAGCAGTGAAGGGGGGAACTCCTACAATGAGCAGTTCTTC. This codes for CASSEGGNSYNEQFF.

V is TRBV2 and J is TRBJ2-3; D unclear. V was clipped by 4 bases and J by 2 bases, with 10 bases between them. Germline lookup yields CDR1 SNHLY and CDR2 FYNNEI. The CDR3 covers 14 residues. In DNA form, the CDR3 reads TGTGCCAGCAGTGGGGCGGTGACCACAGATACGCAGTATTTT. Translation: CASSGAVTTDTQYF.

Written as DNA, the CDR3 is TGCGCCAGCCGCCCCATTCTAGGCGGCACAGATACGCAGTATTTT. Protein: CASRPILGGTDTQYF. The chain couples TRBV5-1 to TRBJ2-3; no firm D call. This CDR3 contains 15 residues. CDR1 is SGHRS and CDR2 is YFSETQ in the germline V gene. V dropped 7 bases and J dropped 1 base, with 16 bases sitting between them. Using reference TRBV5-1 and TRBJ2-3 for the parts outside the CDR3, the full variable domain is KAGVTQTPRYLIKTRGQQVTLSCSPISGHRSVSWYQQTPGQGLQFLFEYFSETQRNKGNFPGRFSGRQFSNSRSEMNVSTLELGDSALYLCASRPILGGTDTQYFGPGTRLTVL.

This chain joins TRBV12-5 and TRBJ1-1; no definite D call. V lost 6 bases and J 8 bases, leaving 13 bases between the germline ends. From germline, CDR1 is LGHNT and CDR2 FRNRAP. CDR3 size: 12 residues. The CDR3 reads CASGKETGEAFF. The CDR3 nucleotides are TGTGCTAGTGGCAAAGAAACGGGGGAAGCTTTCTTT.

V is TRBV4-1 and J is TRBJ2-1; 8 bases are a match to TRBD2. V shed 2 bases and J 4 bases; nucleotides not matched to a gene: 7. The CDR3 consists of 16 residues. Germline V gene sequence: CDR1 MGHRA, CDR2 YSYEKL. The CDR3 bases are TGCGCCAGCAGCCAACTTAGCGGGATGATGTACAATGAGCAGTTCTTC. This codes for CASSQLSGMMYNEQFF.

This clone was recorded at least ten times. V is TRBV5-6 and J is TRBJ2-2; TRBD1 aligns across 8 bases. This CDR3 contains 14 residues. J gave up 9 bases and V 4 bases, and 8 bases lay outside the gene matches. The germline V gene has CDR1 SGHDT and CDR2 YYEEEE. The DNA of the CDR3 is TGTGCCAGCAGCAATACTGACAGGGGCTGGGAGCTGTTTTTT. It encodes CASSNTDRGWELFF.